This T cell receptor beta chain came from a study of radiotherapy plus CTLA-4 blockade in lung cancer. Regarding the study as a whole: Early clone dynamics of blood T cells, plus interferon-beta, reportedly predicted response best. Clones derived from tumor TCRs expanded in blood after radiotherapy plus ipilimumab.

Some clones are missing from TCRdb's copy, which holds only in-frame ones; the method was immunoSEQ multiplex PCR. This sample has 40,000 to 45,000 clones, with 75% to 80% found just once. Receiving focal radiation plus CTLA-4 blockade with ipilimumab were patients who had chemo-refractory metastatic non-small-cell lung cancer. Note on this clone: Its antigen is as yet unknown.

The CDR3 contains 15 residues. Trimming cost V 3 bases and J 3 bases; bases outside gene matches: 7. Germline V gene data show CDR1 as MDHEN and CDR2 as SYDVKM. The source was peripheral blood, collected from a patient treated with radiotherapy plus ipilimumab. The TCR comes from a human donor with non-small cell lung cancer whose response to radiotherapy plus ipilimumab could not be evaluated. The chain uses TRBV28 and TRBJ2-7; 8 bases align to TRBD1. The CDR3 sequence: CASSFPRGPDYEQYF. CDR3 nucleotides: TGTGCCAGCAGTTTCCCCAGGGGGCCCGACTACGAGCAGTACTTC.